This T cell receptor beta chain comes out of a study of tumor and adjacent non-tumor tissue in lung cancer. Across the whole study: Histology: about a dozen adenocarcinoma, a couple of squamous cell carcinoma, 1 small cell lung cancer. The patients, some ten men and 4 to 6 women, were about 31 to 85 with stage I to III disease.

On this clonotype itself: Its cognate antigen is unknown. Here the CDR3 omits its conserved ending phenylalanine or tryptophan, so a read error is the likely source.

Three rounds of nested PCR, following a modified ARM-PCR protocol, produced the TCRbeta library. Via MiXCR, TCRdb re-called the multiplex PCR reads, giving one row per CDR3 protein. The sample shows over 85,000 distinct CDR3 sequences, approximately 87% of them seen only once. CDR3 length: 12 amino acids. Germline CDR1 and CDR2: SQVTM and ANQGSEA. Study-level results: Compared with tumor, normal lung showed significantly lower TCR diversity.

The template was RNA from unsorted bulk tissue. Newly diagnosed lung cancer patients had thoracic surgery in China, August–late 2014, without prior chemotherapy. This clonotype was sampled from an older man with non-small cell lung cancer. The rearrangement joins TRBV29-1 to TRBJ2-3, with no clear D. Sequencing was carried out using lung tumor tissue. CDR3 sequence (DNA): TGCAGCGTTGACAGTTACACAGATATGCAGTATATT. Translation: CSVDSYTDMQYI.